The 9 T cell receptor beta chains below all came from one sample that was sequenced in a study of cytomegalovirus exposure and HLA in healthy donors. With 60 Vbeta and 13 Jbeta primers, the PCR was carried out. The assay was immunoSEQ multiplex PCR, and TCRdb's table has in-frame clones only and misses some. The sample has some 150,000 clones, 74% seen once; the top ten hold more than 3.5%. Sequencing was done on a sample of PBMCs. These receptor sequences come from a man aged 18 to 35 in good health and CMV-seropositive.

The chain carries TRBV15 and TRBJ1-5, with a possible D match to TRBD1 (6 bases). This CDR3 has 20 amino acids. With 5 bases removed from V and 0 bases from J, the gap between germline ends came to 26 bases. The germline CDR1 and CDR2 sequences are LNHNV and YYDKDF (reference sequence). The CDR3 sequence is CATSPWAQGISLHSNQPQHF. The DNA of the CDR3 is TGTGCCACCAGCCCCTGGGCACAGGGTATTTCACTCCATAGCAATCAGCCCCAGCATTTT. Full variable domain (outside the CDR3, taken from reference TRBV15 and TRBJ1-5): DAMVIQNPRYQVTQFGKPVTLSCSQTLNHNVMYWYQQKSSQAPKLLFHYYDKDFNNEADTPDNFQSRRPNTSFCFLDIRSPGLGDTAMYLCATSPWAQGISLHSNQPQHFGDGTRLSIL.

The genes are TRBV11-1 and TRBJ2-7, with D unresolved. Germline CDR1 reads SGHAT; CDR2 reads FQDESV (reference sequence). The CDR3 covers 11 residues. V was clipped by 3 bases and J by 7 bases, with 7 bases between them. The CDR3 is CASSFEAEQYF. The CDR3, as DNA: TGTGCCAGCAGCTTTGAAGCAGAGCAGTACTTC.

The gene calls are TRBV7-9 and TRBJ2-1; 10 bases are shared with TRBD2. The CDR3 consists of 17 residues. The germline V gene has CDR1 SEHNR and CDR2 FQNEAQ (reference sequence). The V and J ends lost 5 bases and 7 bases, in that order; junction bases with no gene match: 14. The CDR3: CASSGRETSGIKNEQFF. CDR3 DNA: TGTGCCAGCAGCGGAAGGGAAACTAGCGGGATCAAAAATGAGCAGTTCTTC. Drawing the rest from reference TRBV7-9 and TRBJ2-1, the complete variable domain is DTGVSQNPRHKITKRGQNVTFRCDPISEHNRLYWYRQTLGQGPEFLTYFQNEAQLEKSRLLSDRFSAERPKGSFSTLEIQRTEQGDSAMYLCASSGRETSGIKNEQFFGPGTRLTVL.

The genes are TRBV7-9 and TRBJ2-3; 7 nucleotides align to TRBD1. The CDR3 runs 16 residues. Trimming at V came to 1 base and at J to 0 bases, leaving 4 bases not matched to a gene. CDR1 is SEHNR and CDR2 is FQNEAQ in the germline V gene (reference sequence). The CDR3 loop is CASSLGGGRSTDTQYF. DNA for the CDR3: TGTGCCAGCAGCTTAGGAGGGGGCAGAAGCACAGATACGCAGTATTTT. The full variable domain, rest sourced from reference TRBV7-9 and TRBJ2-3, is DTGVSQNPRHKITKRGQNVTFRCDPISEHNRLYWYRQTLGQGPEFLTYFQNEAQLEKSRLLSDRFSAERPKGSFSTLEIQRTEQGDSAMYLCASSLGGGRSTDTQYFGPGTRLTVL.

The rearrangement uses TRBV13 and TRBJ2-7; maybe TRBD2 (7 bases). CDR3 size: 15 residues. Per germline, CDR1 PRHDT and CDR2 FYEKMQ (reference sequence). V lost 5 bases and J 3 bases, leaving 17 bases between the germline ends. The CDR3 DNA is TGTGCCAGCAGCGCCGGGTACGGGGGGCTCTACGAGCAGTACTTC. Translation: CASSAGYGGLYEQYF.

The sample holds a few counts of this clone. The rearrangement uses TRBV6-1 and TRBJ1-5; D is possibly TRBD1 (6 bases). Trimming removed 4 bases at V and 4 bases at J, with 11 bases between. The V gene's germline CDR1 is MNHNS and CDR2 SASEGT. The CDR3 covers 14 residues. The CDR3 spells CASSVERGNQPQHF. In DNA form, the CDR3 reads TGTGCCAGCAGTGTGGAGAGGGGGAATCAGCCCCAGCATTTT.

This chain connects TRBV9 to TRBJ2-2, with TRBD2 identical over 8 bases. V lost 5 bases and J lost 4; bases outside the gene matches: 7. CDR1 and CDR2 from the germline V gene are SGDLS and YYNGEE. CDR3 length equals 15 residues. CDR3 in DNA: TGTGCCAGCAGACAGTCCGGGACTAGCACCGGGGAGCTGTTTTTT. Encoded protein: CASRQSGTSTGELFF.

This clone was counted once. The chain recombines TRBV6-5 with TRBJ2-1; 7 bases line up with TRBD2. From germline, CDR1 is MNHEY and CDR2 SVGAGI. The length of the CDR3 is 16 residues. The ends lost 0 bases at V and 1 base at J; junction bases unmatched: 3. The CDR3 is CASSYSTSASYNEQFF. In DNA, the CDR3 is TGTGCCAGCAGTTACTCAACTAGCGCGTCCTACAATGAGCAGTTCTTC.

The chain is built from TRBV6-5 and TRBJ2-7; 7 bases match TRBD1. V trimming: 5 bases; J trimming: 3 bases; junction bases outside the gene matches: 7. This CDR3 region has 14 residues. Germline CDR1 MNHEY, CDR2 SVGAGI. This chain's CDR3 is CASSPRQGSYEQYF. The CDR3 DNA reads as TGTGCCAGCAGTCCCAGACAGGGTAGCTACGAGCAGTACTTC.